These 7 T cell receptor beta chains share one sample of origin, sequenced in a study of cytomegalovirus exposure and HLA in healthy donors. PCR employed 60 Vbeta and 13 Jbeta primers. Using immunoSEQ multiplex PCR, the repertoire was profiled, and TCRdb retains in-frame clones only, with some absent. Counted here are over 150,000 clones, approximately 80% occurring once; the ten biggest clones make up 2% to 2.5%. Source material: PBMCs. The receptors were gathered from a woman aged 25 to 39 in good health and CMV-seronegative.

The V and J genes are TRBV9 and TRBJ2-1; the D gene is possibly TRBD2 (6 bases). Looked up from germline, CDR1 is SGDLS and CDR2 is YYNGEE. The V end lost 0 bases, the J end lost 9 bases, and 10 bases lay between the germline ends. This CDR3 is built from 13 residues. CDR3 region: CASSVGVGGEQFF. The CDR3 DNA reads TGTGCCAGCAGCGTAGGGGTGGGGGGTGAGCAGTTCTTC.

The chain joins TRBV6-4 to TRBJ2-3, with a weak D call TRBD2 (6 bases). CDR3 length: 13 amino acids. The germline CDR1 and CDR2 sequences are MRHNA and SNTAGT. V dropped 0 bases and J dropped 8 bases, with 9 bases sitting between them. The CDR3 DNA reads as TGTGCCAGCAGTGACTCGGAGGGAGGTACGCAGTATTTT. Its translation: CASSDSEGGTQYF.

This clone was detected only a few times. J is TRBJ2-7 and V is TRBV25-1, with 9 bases that match TRBD1. CDR3 length equals 16 residues. After removal of 2 bases from V and 0 bases from J, the junction contained 5 bases not matched to a gene. Germline V gene lookup returns CDR1 MGHDK and CDR2 SYGVNS. CDR3 sequence reads: CASSETGTGSSYEQYF. CDR3 DNA: TGTGCCAGCAGTGAAACGGGGACAGGGAGCTCCTACGAGCAGTACTTC.

The DNA of the CDR3 is TGTGCCAGCAGTCTCGGACTGACAAGAACCTACGAGCAGTACTTC. Translating gives CASSLGLTRTYEQYF. The chain joins TRBV27 to TRBJ2-7; D possibly corresponds to TRBD2 (5 bases). The CDR3 is made up of 15 amino acids. Germline assignment: CDR1 MNHEY and CDR2 SMNVEV (reference sequence). V shed 5 bases and J shed 2 bases, with 16 bases lying between them.

The chain uses TRBV4-3 and TRBJ2-2; 9 bases map to TRBD2. The V gene's germline CDR1 is LGHNA and CDR2 YSLEER. V lost 0 bases, J lost 4 bases, and 6 bases stayed unmatched. This CDR3 has 17 residues. The CDR3 sequence is CASSQDVGLASTGELFF. The CDR3, as DNA: TGCGCCAGCAGCCAAGATGTAGGACTAGCGAGCACCGGGGAGCTGTTTTTT.

This clone has only one observation. The rearrangement uses TRBV2 and TRBJ2-1; weak D call: TRBD2 (7 bases). The V gene lost 5 bases and the J gene lost 4 bases, with 15 bases spanning the gap. CDR1 and CDR2 (germline): SNHLY, FYNNEI. This CDR3 region has 15 residues. DNA for the CDR3: TGTGCCAGCAGTATGGGGGGGGCCTTGTACAATGAGCAGTTCTTC. Amino acid sequence: CASSMGGALYNEQFF. Using reference TRBV2 and TRBJ2-1 for the parts outside the CDR3, the full variable domain is EPEVTQTPSHQVTQMGQEVILRCVPISNHLYFYWYRQILGQKVEFLVSFYNNEISEKSEIFDDQFSVERPDGSNFTLKIRSTKLEDSAMYFCASSMGGALYNEQFFGPGTRLTVL.

The chain employs TRBV6-1 and TRBJ2-1; 7 bases are a match to TRBD1. Germline CDR1 is MNHNS and CDR2 is SASEGT. The CDR3 is 12 residues long. V lost 5 bases, J lost 12 bases, and 7 bases stayed unmatched. The CDR3 DNA reads as TGTGCCAGCAGTACAAACAGGGGAGCGCAGTTCTTC. Its translation is CASSTNRGAQFF.